This TCR beta chain was recovered during a study of regulatory T cells in long-lasting Graves disease. Sequencing libraries for TCR beta were prepared with iRepertoire HTBI primers and Arm-PCR of CDR3 regions. TCRdb re-analysed the multiplex PCR reads in MiXCR, keeping a single row per CDR3 protein. Altogether roughly 500,000 distinct CDR3 sequences are present, about 14% being singletons, with the ten largest covering roughly 10%. Time point in this sample: newly diagnosed GD, antithyroid drugs for less than 3 months. There was RNA extracted from PBMCs, and the TCR library was made from it. The germline V gene encodes CDR1 SEHNR and CDR2 FQNEAQ (reference sequence). Trimming removed 4 bases from V and 5 bases from J; junction bases left unmatched: 11. CDR3 size: 15 residues. These data were likewise used in another study, on T cells in Graves' hyperthyroidism and ophthalmopathy.

Sequenced here: peripheral blood mononuclear cells (PBMCs), sampled at new diagnosis, from a patient treated with antithyroid drugs. The sequence came from a man aged 25 to 40 with Graves disease. The gene calls are TRBV7-9 and TRBJ2-7, with TRBD2 matching over 7 bases. For the CDR3, the DNA is TGTGCCAGCAGCTCCCCTTGGCGGGAGCACAACGAGCAGTACTTC. Translation gives CASSSPWREHNEQYF. Based on the CDR3 plus reference TRBV7-9 and TRBJ2-7, the full variable domain is DTGVSQNPRHKITKRGQNVTFRCDPISEHNRLYWYRQTLGQGPEFLTYFQNEAQLEKSRLLSDRFSAERPKGSFSTLEIQRTEQGDSAMYLCASSSPWREHNEQYFGPGTRLTVT.